This T cell receptor (beta chain) was observed in a study of T cells after yellow fever vaccination. Template switching by 5'RACE produced TCR cDNA, adding a universal primer site and UMIs. TCRdb called the 5' RACE reads again in MiXCR, with one record for every CDR3 protein. The table lists a few hundred thousand distinct CDR3 sequences, less than 8.5% of them singletons. The CDR3 totals 15 residues. Trimming at V came to 10 bases and at J to 5 bases, leaving 11 bases not matched to a gene. Germline V gene data show CDR1 as ENHRY and CDR2 as SYGVKD. On this clonotype itself: It may be a read error: a sequence one base away is much more abundant.

This TCR derives from a man in his thirties or forties who received the YFV17D yellow fever vaccine. This rearrangement joins TRBV10-3 to TRBJ2-2; 9 bases agree with TRBD2. Sequences were derived from CD4+ T cells sorted from PBMCs, sampled 15 days after the yellow fever booster vaccination. CDR3 nucleotides: TGTGCCACCTCAACCGGGACTAGCTGGACCGGGGAGCTGTTTTTT. This gives the protein CATSTGTSWTGELFF.